The next 30 T cell receptor beta chains were all read from a single sample in a study of OX40 agonist ivuxolimab in advanced cancers. Some clones are missing from TCRdb's copy, which holds only in-frame ones; the method was immunoSEQ multiplex PCR. The sample gives about 78,000 clones, over 75% of which show up once; 0.2% to 0.3% is in the top ten. The sequencing here drew on CD4+ or CD8+ T cells sorted from blood, taken in a trial of the OX40 agonist ivuxolimab. Receptors were obtained from an adult with an advanced solid tumor such as melanoma, head and neck, liver or kidney cancer.

This chain links TRBV12-1 with TRBJ1-1; the table names TRBD1, a call not compared with the DNA. TRBV12-1 is classified as a pseudogene. CDR3 length equals 15 residues. The CDR3 nucleotides read TGTGCCAGCAGGGAAGGACAGGGGGGGGACACTGAAGCTTTCTTT. Residues: CASREGQGGDTEAFF.

The V and J genes are TRBV6-5 and TRBJ2-1; D remains unclear. There are 13 residues in the CDR3. CDR1 and CDR2 (germline): MNHEY, SVGAGI. V was trimmed by 2 bases and J by 6 bases, leaving 8 bases between them. The DNA of the CDR3 is TGTGCCAGCAGTTACGGTAGCACCAATGAGCAGTTCTTC. Its translation: CASSYGSTNEQFF.

The V gene is TRBV11-3, the J gene TRBJ2-1; perhaps TRBD1 as D (5 bases). The CDR3 is 16 amino acids. Trimming took off 1 base at V and 6 bases at J, with 16 bases between the two ends. Germline CDR1 and CDR2: SGHNT and YENEEA. In DNA, the CDR3 is TGTGCCAGCAGCTTAGGAAGTCTAGGACACTTCAATGAGCAGTTCTTC. This translates into CASSLGSLGHFNEQFF.

The rearrangement links TRBV7-2 to TRBJ2-1; weak D call: TRBD2 (6 bases). The germline V gene has CDR1 SGHTA and CDR2 FQGNSA. Trimming left V 7 bases short and J 7 bases short, with 20 bases between. The CDR3 length is 15 residues. The CDR3, as DNA: TGTGCCAGCACCGGGGACCCGGGAGTGGCAAATGAGCAGTTCTTC. This translates into CASTGDPGVANEQFF.

The chain links TRBV10-3 to TRBJ2-1; maybe TRBD1 (7 bases). The length of the CDR3 is 14 residues. Trimming took off 6 bases at V and 2 bases at J, with 11 bases between the two ends. Germline V gene lookup returns CDR1 ENHRY and CDR2 SYGVKD. The CDR3 here is CAISQGGPYNEQFF. The CDR3, as DNA: TGTGCCATCAGCCAGGGGGGTCCCTACAATGAGCAGTTCTTC.

The gene calls are TRBV2 and TRBJ1-5; TRBD1 matches 9 bases. The CDR3 runs 15 residues. Per germline, CDR1 SNHLY and CDR2 FYNNEI. With V trimmed by 5 bases and J by 2 bases, 4 bases remained unmatched. The CDR3 is CASSWTGDGNQPQHF. CDR3 coding DNA: TGTGCCAGCAGTTGGACAGGGGACGGCAATCAGCCCCAGCATTTT.

The chain combines TRBV10-3 with TRBJ1-4; D is possibly TRBD1 (5 bases). Germline lookup yields CDR1 ENHRY and CDR2 SYGVKD. Trimming removed 6 bases at V and 4 bases at J, with 12 bases between. There are 14 residues in the CDR3. This CDR3 is CAIRNRGDNEKLFF. CDR3 in DNA: TGTGCCATCAGAAACCGGGGGGATAATGAAAAACTGTTTTTT.

The chain carries TRBV5-3 and TRBJ1-2; D is unclear. TRBV5-3 is classed as an ORF, of uncertain function. The CDR3 contains 15 residues. V gave up 1 base and J gave up 7 bases, with 17 bases separating them. CDR3 residues: CARSLKRAAEPGYTF. In DNA, the CDR3 is TGTGCCAGAAGCTTGAAGAGGGCTGCTGAACCTGGCTACACCTTC.

The CDR3 DNA sequence: TGTGCCAGTAGTATAACAGTCCAAGAGACCCAGTACTTC. Its translation is CASSITVQETQYF. V and J are TRBV19 and TRBJ2-5; D ambiguous. V lost 2 bases and J lost 1, with 5 bases in between. This CDR3 has 13 amino acids. Germline CDR1 LNHDA, CDR2 SQIVND (reference sequence). Based on the CDR3 plus reference TRBV19 and TRBJ2-5, the full variable domain is DGGITQSPKYLFRKEGQNVTLSCEQNLNHDAMYWYRQDPGQGLRLIYYSQIVNDFQKGDIAEGYSVSREKKESFPLTVTSAQKNPTAFYLCASSITVQETQYFGPGTRLLVL.

V is TRBV6-1 and J is TRBJ2-3, with 8 bases that match TRBD2. There are 15 residues in the CDR3. Germline V CDR1 and CDR2: MNHNS, SASEGT. V lost 2 bases, J lost 8 bases, and 9 bases stayed unmatched. Here the CDR3 DNA reads TGTGCCAGCAGTGAAAGCGGAGCGGGAGATATTACGCAGTATTTT. Its protein is CASSESGAGDITQYF.

The gene calls are TRBV5-1 and TRBJ2-3; D may be TRBD1 (5 bases). In germline, CDR1 is SGHRS, CDR2 YFSETQ. With 4 bases removed from V and 5 bases from J, the gap between germline ends came to 17 bases. The CDR3 is 15 residues long. CDR3 loop: CASSGLGLSGDTQYF. The CDR3 nucleotides are TGCGCCAGCAGCGGTTTGGGGCTCTCCGGAGATACGCAGTATTTT.

The V and J genes are TRBV2 and TRBJ2-3; the match to TRBD1 covers 7 bases. The CDR3 is made up of 16 amino acids. The V gene's germline CDR1 is SNHLY and CDR2 FYNNEI. V gave up 5 bases and J gave up 1 base; unmatched junction bases: 9. The DNA for the CDR3 is TGTGCCAGCAGTAGAACAGGGGAGTTGGGCACAGATACGCAGTATTTT. Translation gives CASSRTGELGTDTQYF.

The rearrangement links TRBV10-3 to TRBJ1-4; D perhaps matches TRBD1 (5 bases). This CDR3 has 15 amino acids. The germline V gene encodes CDR1 ENHRY and CDR2 SYGVKD. Trimming cost V 2 bases and J 5 bases, with 12 bases left between them. The CDR3 DNA is TGTGCCATCAGTGAGACGGGGGAGATGAATGAAAAACTGTTTTTT. Protein sequence: CAISETGEMNEKLFF.

This chain connects TRBV10-3 to TRBJ2-7; 9 positions match TRBD2. CDR1 ENHRY and CDR2 SYGVKD come from the germline V gene. The CDR3 has 13 amino acids. The ends lost 10 bases at V and 2 bases at J; junction bases unmatched: 6. The CDR3 reads CATRTSETYEQYF. The DNA of the CDR3 is TGTGCCACGAGGACTAGCGAGACCTACGAGCAGTACTTC.

V is TRBV28 and J is TRBJ2-7; weak D call: TRBD2 (6 bases). CDR1 is MDHEN and CDR2 is SYDVKM in the germline V gene. The CDR3 sequence is 14 residues long. Trimming removed 7 bases from V and 4 bases from J, with 17 bases in between. The CDR3 DNA reads TGTGCCAGCATTCAGAGGGACTCACATTACGAGCAGTACTTC. Residues: CASIQRDSHYEQYF.

This chain uses TRBV7-8 with TRBJ1-5; TRBD1 matches at 8 bases. Trimming took 3 bases from V and 3 from J; bases not matched to a gene: 1. Per the germline V gene, CDR1 is SGHVS and CDR2 is FQNEAQ. The CDR3 consists of 14 residues. The CDR3 here is CASSFQGANQPQHF. CDR3 sequence (DNA): TGTGCCAGCAGCTTTCAGGGGGCCAATCAGCCCCAGCATTTT.

V gene TRBV19 combines with J gene TRBJ2-3; 10 positions agree with TRBD2. CDR1 and CDR2 from the germline V gene are LNHDA and SQIVND (reference sequence). This CDR3 spans 15 amino acids. The V gene end was trimmed by 3 bases and the J gene end by 4 bases; junction bases not matched to a gene: 4. CDR3 bases: TGTGCCAGTAGTATTAGCGGGAGGATATCAGATACGCAGTATTTT. It encodes CASSISGRISDTQYF. Combining the CDR3 with reference TRBV19 and TRBJ2-3 gives the whole variable domain DGGITQSPKYLFRKEGQNVTLSCEQNLNHDAMYWYRQDPGQGLRLIYYSQIVNDFQKGDIAEGYSVSREKKESFPLTVTSAQKNPTAFYLCASSISGRISDTQYFGPGTRLTVL.

This sequence joins TRBV28 and TRBJ1-5; D may be TRBD1 (5 bases). The CDR3 is 12 residues long. CDR1 and CDR2 (germline): MDHEN, SYDVKM. V was trimmed by 6 bases and J by 7 bases, leaving 10 bases between them. CDR3 sequence: CASRETAQPQHF. As DNA, the CDR3 is TGTGCCAGCAGGGAGACAGCACAGCCCCAGCATTTT. The full variable domain, its missing parts supplied by reference TRBV28 and TRBJ1-5, is DVKVTQSSRYLVKRTGEKVFLECVQDMDHENMFWYRQDPGLGLRLIYFSYDVKMKEKGDIPEGYSVSREKKERFSLILESASTNQTSMYLCASRETAQPQHFGDGTRLSIL.

V usage is TRBV14 and J usage is TRBJ2-1; D is unclear. The V and J ends lost 1 base and 0 bases respectively, with 4 bases between them. Germline V gives CDR1 SGHDN, CDR2 FVKESK. The CDR3 spans 14 residues. The CDR3 coding sequence is TGTGCCAGCAGCCAAGGGACCTCCTACAATGAGCAGTTCTTC. It encodes CASSQGTSYNEQFF.

The chain recombines TRBV7-2 with TRBJ2-7; D possibly corresponds to TRBD1 (6 bases). Between the trimmed V and J ends, which lost 2 bases and 6 bases, there was a span of 14 bases. The CDR3 has 14 residues. Germline V gene sequence: CDR1 SGHTA, CDR2 FQGNSA. Here the CDR3 DNA reads TGTGCCAGCAGCTTATTCGAACAGGGTAGCGAGCAGTACTTC. It codes for CASSLFEQGSEQYF.

V gene TRBV2 combines with J gene TRBJ2-7; D tentatively reads TRBD1 or TRBD2 (5 bases each). Germline V gene data show CDR1 as SNHLY and CDR2 as FYNNEI. CDR3 length equals 14 residues. The V and J ends lost 5 bases and 3 bases respectively, with 14 bases between them. The CDR3 is CASSFRDGGYEQYF. In DNA form, the CDR3 reads TGTGCCAGCAGTTTCCGGGACGGAGGCTACGAGCAGTACTTC.

The chain recombines TRBV4-1 with TRBJ2-5; 12 bases are shared with TRBD2. J was trimmed by 5 bases and V by 2 bases; bases with no gene match: 6. The CDR3 consists of 16 residues. Per germline, CDR1 MGHRA and CDR2 YSYEKL. The CDR3 loop is CASSQFLAGGLETQYF. The CDR3 region has the DNA TGCGCCAGCAGCCAATTTCTAGCGGGAGGGTTGGAGACCCAGTACTTC.

The chain recombines TRBV13 with TRBJ2-3; 9 nucleotides line up with TRBD1. The J segment lost 1 base and the V segment lost 4 bases, leaving 3 bases of the junction unmatched. Looked up from germline, CDR1 is PRHDT and CDR2 is FYEKMQ (reference sequence). The CDR3 length is 15 residues. In DNA, the CDR3 is TGTGCCAGCAGCTCATGGACAGGGGGCACAGATACGCAGTATTTT. This codes for CASSSWTGGTDTQYF. The full variable domain, in which reference TRBV13 and TRBJ2-3 provide the parts outside the CDR3, is AAGVIQSPRHLIKEKRETATLKCYPIPRHDTVYWYQQGPGQDPQFLISFYEKMQSDKGSIPDRFSAQQFSDYHSELNMSSLELGDSALYFCASSSWTGGTDTQYFGPGTRLTVL.

V is TRBV6-1 and J is TRBJ1-4; the D is unclear. V was clipped by 5 bases and J by 8 bases, with 12 bases between them. The CDR3 sequence is 13 residues long. Germline CDR1 and CDR2: MNHNS and SASEGT. The CDR3 here is CASSWTFGEKLFF. The CDR3 region has the DNA TGTGCCAGCAGTTGGACGTTCGGCGAAAAACTGTTTTTT.

This clone was observed a handful of times. DNA of the CDR3: TGTGCCAGCAGCTTCAGGAACACCGGGGAGCTGTTTTTT. Protein sequence: CASSFRNTGELFF. The rearrangement joins TRBV11-2 to TRBJ2-2; unclear D gene. Trimming left V 3 bases short and J 1 base short, with 3 bases between. The CDR3 covers 13 residues. Germline CDR1 and CDR2: SGHAT and FQNNGV.

The CDR3 nucleotides are TGTGCCAGCAACGTTGGGGCCACAGATACGCAGTATTTT. Encoded protein: CASNVGATDTQYF. The V call is TRBV6-1, the J call TRBJ2-3; TRBD1 is a possible D gene (5 bases). V dropped 7 bases and J dropped 2 bases, with 10 bases sitting between them. CDR3 length: 13 amino acids. Per germline, CDR1 MNHNS and CDR2 SASEGT.

The CDR3 DNA follows: TGTGCCAGCACGAGGGACAGGGGGACGACAAACACTGAAGCTTTCTTT. Its translation: CASTRDRGTTNTEAFF. The chain links TRBV2 to TRBJ1-1, with 11 bases that match TRBD1. CDR3 size: 16 residues. With 7 bases clipped from V and 2 bases from J, the junction kept 9 bases outside the gene matches. The germline CDR1 and CDR2 sequences are SNHLY and FYNNEI.

The genes are TRBV15 and TRBJ2-2; D possibly uses TRBD1 or TRBD2 (6 bases each). The ends were cut back, 5 bases at V and 7 bases at J, with 11 bases in the middle. The CDR3 contains 13 residues. Germline lookup yields CDR1 LNHNV and CDR2 YYDKDF (reference sequence). CDR3 sequence (DNA): TGTGCCACCAGCGAGGGGGGCTACGGGGAGCTGTTTTTT. The encoded protein is CATSEGGYGELFF.

V gene TRBV7-2 combines with J gene TRBJ1-4; D perhaps matches TRBD1 (6 bases). Trimming took 3 bases from V and 0 from J, leaving 14 bases between them. Germline CDR1 SGHTA, CDR2 FQGNSA. The CDR3 loop spans 17 amino acids. CDR3 residues: CASSFGTGKPTNEKLFF. The CDR3, as DNA: TGTGCCAGCAGCTTCGGAACAGGGAAGCCAACTAATGAAAAACTGTTTTTT.

The V gene is TRBV5-4, the J gene TRBJ2-2, with 9 bases that match TRBD1. The CDR3 is 15 residues long. V lost 4 bases and J lost 7; bases outside the gene matches: 8. CDR1 is SGHNT, CDR2 YYREEE, per germline (reference sequence). The CDR3 region has the DNA TGTGCCAGCAGCGACCGACAGGGGGTTAACGGGGAGCTGTTTTTT. Its translation is CASSDRQGVNGELFF.